Shown below are 27 T cell receptor beta chains from a single sample sequenced in a study of Ad26.COV2.S vaccination and SARS-CoV-2 variants. Indicated treatment: about 20 received Ad26.COV2.S at low or high dose, single or two shots; a few received placebo; per-sample allocation not given. On day 63 after the first injection, vaccine and placebo recipients gave samples. Sequencing used immunoSEQ multiplex PCR; TCRdb keeps in-frame clones, though not all of them. Altogether 300,000 to 500,000 clones are present, 70% to 90% being singletons, with the ten largest covering roughly 3.2%. The source material was peripheral blood, sampled in a trial of Ad26.COV2.S vaccine versus placebo. These receptors all come from a person between 18 and 59 years old who received the Ad26.COV2.S COVID-19 vaccine or a placebo.

V usage is TRBV6-5 and J usage is TRBJ2-7, with 7 nucleotides matching TRBD2. Germline-derived CDR1 and CDR2 are MNHEY and SVGAGI. This CDR3 region has 12 residues. Trimming at V came to 8 bases and at J to 2 bases, leaving 3 bases not matched to a gene. The CDR3 protein is CASGGTTYEQYF. The CDR3 region has the DNA TGTGCCAGCGGGGGGACTACCTACGAGCAGTACTTC.

The count of this clone is one. V gene TRBV14 combines with J gene TRBJ2-1; D call uncertain. The CDR3 is made up of 13 amino acids. Germline V gene lookup returns CDR1 SGHDN and CDR2 FVKESK. V was clipped by 6 bases and J by 0 bases, with 6 bases between them. DNA for the CDR3: TGTGCCAGCAGTCGCACCTCCTACAATGAGCAGTTCTTC. This translates into CASSRTSYNEQFF.

This rearrangement joins TRBV5-6 to TRBJ2-3; D unclear. Trimming took off 2 bases at V and 5 bases at J, with 3 bases between the two ends. This CDR3 comprises 11 residues. Germline V gene data show CDR1 as SGHDT and CDR2 as YYEEEE. In nucleotides, the CDR3 is TGTGCCAGCAGCTTATTAGATACGCAGTATTTT. Protein sequence: CASSLLDTQYF.

V gene TRBV14 combines with J gene TRBJ2-1; tentatively, D is TRBD2 (6 bases). Trimming shortened V by 5 bases and J by 13 bases, and 12 bases separated the two germline ends. The length of the CDR3 is 11 residues. The V gene's germline CDR1 is SGHDN and CDR2 FVKESK. CDR3 in amino acids: CASSGGLTQFF. In DNA, the CDR3 is TGTGCCAGCAGCGGAGGGCTTACTCAGTTCTTC.

The J gene is TRBJ2-5, the V gene TRBV5-6, with 7 bases matching TRBD2. The V segment lost 0 bases and the J segment 9 bases; nucleotides outside the gene matches: 5. The CDR3 spans 13 residues. Germline-derived CDR1 and CDR2 are SGHDT and YYEEEE. Here the CDR3 DNA reads TGTGCCAGCAGCTTGGGGGAGGGATTGGCCCAGTACTTC. Its translation: CASSLGEGLAQYF.

The V gene is TRBV28, the J gene TRBJ1-4; 7 nucleotides agree with TRBD1. V dropped 5 bases and J dropped 3; count of bases not matched to a gene: 9. The germline V gene encodes CDR1 MDHEN and CDR2 SYDVKM. The CDR3 contains 16 residues. The DNA for the CDR3 is TGTGCCAGCAGTCCCCAGGGGGGTCTACCTAATGAAAAACTGTTTTTT. Protein sequence: CASSPQGGLPNEKLFF.

V usage is TRBV5-4 and J usage is TRBJ1-5; D remains ambiguous. V lost 4 bases and J 7 bases, leaving 9 bases between the germline ends. Germline V lookup: CDR1 SGHNT, CDR2 YYREEE (reference sequence). The CDR3 length is 12 residues. CDR3 protein: CASSNPGQPQHF. The CDR3 DNA reads TGTGCCAGCAGCAACCCTGGGCAGCCCCAGCATTTT.

This clone has just a few counts. The junction and the germline gene differ at one end; a read error may be behind it. The rearrangement links TRBV6-2 or TRBV6-3 to TRBJ1-1, with 7 bases that match TRBD1. The CDR3 loop spans 12 amino acids. Germline CDR1 and CDR2: MNHEY and SVGEGT. CDR3 residues: CASSYADRVCIF. In nucleotides, the CDR3 is TGTGCCAGCAGTTACGCAGACAGGGTTTGTATCTTT.

Note on this clone: This specimen includes other DNA sequences encoding the same CDR3. The rearrangement joins TRBV6-5 to TRBJ1-1; the D gene is possibly TRBD1 (5 bases). V was trimmed by 0 bases and J by 2 bases, leaving 10 bases between them. CDR1 and CDR2 from the germline V gene are MNHEY and SVGAGI. The CDR3 totals 15 residues. The CDR3, as DNA: TGTGCCAGCAGTTACTCGGGGACTGCCAACACTGAAGCTTTCTTT. It encodes CASSYSGTANTEAFF.

CDR3 residues: CASSLESIKTEAFF. CDR3 nucleotides: TGTGCCAGCAGCTTGGAGTCCATCAAGACTGAAGCTTTCTTT. The chain uses TRBV5-6 and TRBJ1-1; unclear D gene. The CDR3 runs 14 residues. Trimming took off 0 bases at V and 5 bases at J, with 11 bases between the two ends. Germline V lookup: CDR1 SGHDT, CDR2 YYEEEE.

The rearrangement links TRBV4-1 to TRBJ2-1; 15 positions match TRBD2. V gave up 3 bases and J gave up 6 bases; unmatched junction bases: 0. Germline V gene data show CDR1 as MGHRA and CDR2 as YSYEKL. The CDR3 runs to 15 residues. The CDR3 DNA reads as TGCGCCAGCAGCCAGGGACTAGCGGGGGGCAATGAGCAGTTCTTC. Translating it yields CASSQGLAGGNEQFF.

The chain is built from TRBV4-1 and TRBJ1-2; the D is unclear. Between the trimmed V and J ends, which lost 1 base and 8 bases, there was a span of 14 bases. The length of the CDR3 is 14 residues. Germline CDR1 is MGHRA and CDR2 is YSYEKL. The DNA for the CDR3 is TGCGCCAGCAGCCAAGGAGCCCGGTTGGAGGGCTACACCTTC. This codes for CASSQGARLEGYTF.

The chain couples TRBV2 to TRBJ2-2; D remains unclear. In germline, CDR1 is SNHLY, CDR2 FYNNEI. This CDR3 comprises 13 residues. V was pared by 8 bases and J by 5 bases, with 12 bases between. CDR3 region: CASEGFRTGELFF. For the CDR3, the DNA is TGTGCCAGCGAAGGGTTCAGGACCGGGGAGCTGTTTTTT.

V and J are TRBV6-2 or TRBV6-3 and TRBJ2-2; D uncertain. The V and J ends lost 2 bases and 5 bases respectively, with 15 bases between them. The V gene's germline CDR1 is MNHEY and CDR2 SVGEGT. The CDR3 spans 16 residues. The CDR3: CASSYPHSDRTGELFF. The CDR3 DNA is TGTGCCAGCAGTTACCCCCACTCCGACCGGACCGGGGAGCTGTTTTTT.

This clone was observed a handful of times. This sequence joins TRBV7-4 and TRBJ1-5; no definite D call. Deletions cut 7 bases from V and 0 bases from J, with 13 bases between. The CDR3 totals 15 residues. Germline CDR1 and CDR2: SGHVT and SQSDAQ. The CDR3, as DNA: TGTGCCAGCACGTTCTTAGAAAATAGCAATCAGCCCCAGCATTTT. Translation: CASTFLENSNQPQHF.

V usage is TRBV6-5 and J usage is TRBJ2-2; no definite D call. Germline loops: CDR1 MNHEY, CDR2 SVGAGI. With 5 bases removed from V and 8 bases from J, the gap between germline ends came to 12 bases. CDR3 length: 13 amino acids. CDR3 in amino acids: CASSPGRMGELFF. In DNA, the CDR3 is TGTGCCAGCAGTCCCGGTAGGATGGGGGAGCTGTTTTTT.

This chain uses TRBV18 with TRBJ1-2; 7 nucleotides align to TRBD1. The CDR3 has 16 amino acids. V gave up 3 bases and J gave up 3 bases; unmatched junction bases: 10. CDR1 and CDR2 (germline): KGHSH, LQKENI. The CDR3, as DNA: TGTGCCAGCTCACCCTTAACCGGGACAGAAGACTATGGCTACACCTTC. The encoded protein is CASSPLTGTEDYGYTF.

This chain uses TRBV9 with TRBJ1-4; the match to TRBD1 covers 8 bases. Trimming cost V 1 base and J 4 bases; bases outside gene matches: 3. In germline, CDR1 is SGDLS, CDR2 YYNGEE. The CDR3 covers 15 residues. The CDR3 DNA follows: TGTGCCAGCAGCGTAACAGGGGGAGGTAATGAAAAACTGTTTTTT. Amino acid sequence: CASSVTGGGNEKLFF. The full variable domain, completed using reference TRBV9 and TRBJ1-4, is DSGVTQTPKHLITATGQRVTLRCSPRSGDLSVYWYQQSLDQGLQFLIQYYNGEERAKGNILERFSAQQFPDLHSELNLSSLELGDSALYFCASSVTGGGNEKLFFGSGTQLSVL.

This clone was seen once. The chain's CDR3 is CASSQSRGVHEQYF. DNA for the CDR3: TGTGCCAGCAGCCAAAGCAGGGGTGTCCACGAGCAGTACTTC. This sequence joins TRBV14 and TRBJ2-7, with D tentatively TRBD1 (6 bases). Trimming took 2 bases from V and 5 from J, leaving 13 bases between them. The CDR3 runs to 14 residues. Germline CDR1 and CDR2: SGHDN and FVKESK.

V usage is TRBV6-6 and J usage is TRBJ1-4; TRBD1 might be the D (5 bases). V was cut by 4 bases and J by 3 bases, with 15 bases left in between. This CDR3 spans 16 amino acids. The V gene's germline CDR1 is MNHNY and CDR2 SVGAGI (reference sequence). The CDR3 coding sequence is TGTGCCAGCAGTTCTCTTCAGGGCTCTTCTAATGAAAAACTGTTTTTT. It specifies CASSSLQGSSNEKLFF.

A remark on this clone: Other DNA variants within this sample encode the same CDR3. V and J are TRBV7-9 and TRBJ1-4; TRBD1 matches at 7 bases. V lost 2 bases and J lost 1; bases outside the gene matches: 1. Germline V gene sequence: CDR1 SEHNR, CDR2 FQNEAQ (reference sequence). The CDR3 length is 15 residues. The DNA of the CDR3 is TGTGCCAGCAGCTTACGGACAGGAACTAATGAAAAACTGTTTTTT. Protein product: CASSLRTGTNEKLFF.

In this sample, this clone turned up once. The chain recombines TRBV4-1 with TRBJ1-1, with 8 bases identical to TRBD1. The germline V gene has CDR1 MGHRA and CDR2 YSYEKL. V dropped 0 bases and J dropped 1; count of bases not matched to a gene: 4. The CDR3 consists of 16 residues. The CDR3 loop reads CASSQDWTGPNTEAFF. DNA for the CDR3: TGCGCCAGCAGCCAAGATTGGACAGGGCCGAACACTGAAGCTTTCTTT.

The chain recombines TRBV4-1 with TRBJ1-2; D is perhaps TRBD1 (6 bases). Trimming removed 1 base at V and 4 bases at J, with 13 bases between. Germline CDR1 is MGHRA and CDR2 is YSYEKL. The CDR3 contains 15 residues. The CDR3 here is CASSQVEGGGYGYTF. The CDR3 nucleotides read TGCGCCAGCAGCCAAGTTGAGGGAGGGGGCTATGGCTACACCTTC.

V and J are TRBV28 and TRBJ1-5; no clear D. V was cut by 3 bases and J by 6 bases, with 3 bases left in between. This CDR3 is 11 amino acids long. CDR1 is MDHEN, CDR2 SYDVKM, per germline. CDR3 sequence reads: CASSLGQPQHF. CDR3 nucleotides: TGTGCCAGCAGTTTGGGTCAGCCCCAGCATTTT.

This clone was seen a single time. V and J are TRBV29-1 and TRBJ2-2; 11 bases line up with TRBD1. Germline CDR1 is SQVTM and CDR2 is ANQGSEA. The CDR3 covers 14 residues. Trimming cost V 6 bases and J 3 bases; bases outside gene matches: 3. CDR3 sequence (DNA): TGCAGCGTGGGGACAGGGGGGGACACCGGGGAGCTGTTTTTT. Translating gives CSVGTGGDTGELFF.

The chain is built from TRBV5-4 and TRBJ2-7; TRBD1 or TRBD2 may be the D gene (5 bases each). Trimming took 3 bases from V and 0 from J, leaving 10 bases between them. The CDR3 extends over 14 amino acids. The germline gives CDR1 SGHNT, CDR2 YYREEE (reference sequence). CDR3 amino acids: CASSSPGGSYEQYF. Written as DNA, the CDR3 is TGTGCCAGCAGCTCCCCTGGGGGCTCCTACGAGCAGTACTTC.

CDR3 protein: CASTQTHTGTPEAFF. The CDR3 DNA sequence: TGTGCCAGCACACAAACCCATACCGGGACGCCCGAAGCTTTCTTT. The chain carries TRBV4-2 and TRBJ1-1; possible D gene TRBD1, 5 bases. The CDR3 spans 15 residues. Germline loops: CDR1 LGHNA, CDR2 YNFKEQ. With 7 bases removed from V and 8 bases from J, the gap between germline ends came to 23 bases.